Below, 14 T cell receptor beta chains from the same sample are listed, as sequenced in a study of Graves' ophthalmopathy and Graves' hyperthyroidism. CDR3 regions of TCR beta were amplified from RNA transcripts. Investigators did first-round RT-PCR with HTBI primers, then second-round multiplex PCR. MiXCR, applied by TCRdb to the multiplex PCR reads, yields one record per CDR3 protein. This sample carries some 1.1 million distinct CDR3 sequences, 36% of them seen once, and the ten largest clones take around 10%. The sample taken for sequencing was peripheral blood or thyroid tissue (not recorded which). The receptors were sampled from an adult man with Graves' hyperthyroidism.

This clonotype was recorded a few times. The genes are TRBV19 and TRBJ1-4; 8 bases fit TRBD1. CDR3 length equals 18 residues. Losses at the gene ends were 3 bases for V and 3 bases for J; bases not matched to a gene: 12. CDR1 LNHDA and CDR2 SQIVND come from the germline V gene (reference sequence). The CDR3 protein is CASSMSTGGVSANEKLFF. The CDR3 region has the DNA TGTGCCAGTAGTATGAGCACAGGGGGGGTATCGGCTAATGAAAAACTGTTTTTT.

This clonotype was counted ten times or more. J is TRBJ1-2 and V is TRBV5-6; D is uncertain. V shed 0 bases and J shed 2 bases, with 11 bases lying between them. The CDR3 totals 15 residues. Looked up from germline, CDR1 is SGHDT and CDR2 is YYEEEE. CDR3 coding DNA: TGTGCCAGCAGCTTGGCGGCACGCACCAACTATGGCTACACCTTC. Encoded protein: CASSLAARTNYGYTF.

There are many counts of this clonotype. The chain joins TRBV9 to TRBJ2-7; TRBD1 aligns across 9 bases. V shed 5 bases and J 6 bases; nucleotides not matched to a gene: 15. CDR1 is SGDLS, CDR2 YYNGEE, per germline. The CDR3 runs to 16 residues. The CDR3 reads CASSPEPGQGSVEQYF. Here the CDR3 DNA reads TGTGCCAGCAGTCCCGAACCGGGACAGGGTTCTGTCGAGCAGTACTTC.

There are many counts of this clonotype. This chain links TRBV7-2 with TRBJ2-2; 9 bases map to TRBD2. With 5 bases clipped from V and 3 bases from J, the junction kept 4 bases outside the gene matches. The CDR3 spans 15 residues. CDR1 SGHTA and CDR2 FQGNSA come from the germline V gene. CDR3 DNA: TGTGCCAGCAGCGCCCGACTAGCGGACACCGGGGAGCTGTTTTTT. Translating gives CASSARLADTGELFF. Full variable domain (rest looked up from reference TRBV7-2 and TRBJ2-2): GAGVSQSPSNKVTEKGKDVELRCDPISGHTALYWYRQSLGQGLEFLIYFQGNSAPDKSGLPSDRFSAERTGGSVSTLTIQRTQQEDSAVYLCASSARLADTGELFFGEGSRLTVL.

DNA for the CDR3: TGCGCCAGCAGCGTTGAAGGGACAGGGGCCGGCAACACTGAAGCTTTCTTT. It specifies CASSVEGTGAGNTEAFF. The chain is built from TRBV5-1 and TRBJ1-1, with 10 bases fitting TRBD1. The CDR3 is 17 residues long. Per the germline V gene, CDR1 is SGHRS and CDR2 is YFSETQ. Trimming took 4 bases from V and 2 from J; bases not matched to a gene: 11.

This clonotype was counted ten times or more. The chain joins TRBV7-2 to TRBJ1-2; the match to TRBD1 covers 9 bases. With 5 bases clipped from V and 4 bases from J, the junction kept 8 bases outside the gene matches. Per germline, CDR1 SGHTA and CDR2 FQGNSA. The CDR3 covers 15 residues. The CDR3 is CASSPETGGFYGYTF. The CDR3 DNA is TGTGCCAGCAGCCCGGAGACAGGGGGTTTCTATGGCTACACCTTC.

V usage is TRBV19 and J usage is TRBJ2-7; TRBD2 matches 8 bases. Germline CDR1 is LNHDA and CDR2 is SQIVND (reference sequence). V gave up 9 bases and J gave up 2 bases; unmatched junction bases: 27. The CDR3 spans 20 residues. CDR3 DNA: TGTGCCAGCAGCCAAGTAGCCAACCGCGGGGGAGCGGGAGAGCCCTACGAGCAGTACTTC. Encoded protein: CASSQVANRGGAGEPYEQYF.

Regarding this clonotype: This may stem from a read error, because a much larger clone lies one nucleotide away. The conserved phenylalanine or tryptophan is not found at the CDR3 terminus, so this likely reflects a read error. The V call is TRBV2, the J call TRBJ2-7; 14 bases align to TRBD2. J lost 6 bases, V lost 8 bases, and 3 bases had no gene match. Germline V gene data show CDR1 as SNHLY and CDR2 as FYNNEI. The CDR3 spans 13 residues. CDR3 in DNA: TGTGCCAGCGGACTAGCGGGAGGAGGCGAGCAGTACCTC. As protein: CASGLAGGGEQYL.

Ten or more counts support this clonotype. This chain links TRBV7-9 with TRBJ1-1; tentative D call: TRBD1 (5 bases). The germline gives CDR1 SEHNR, CDR2 FQNEAQ (reference sequence). The CDR3 is made up of 13 amino acids. Trimming removed 4 bases at V and 3 bases at J, with 9 bases between. CDR3 protein: CASSWGGDTEAFF. Written as DNA, the CDR3 is TGTGCCAGCAGCTGGGGCGGGGACACTGAAGCTTTCTTT. The full variable domain, with the rest looked up from reference TRBV7-9 and TRBJ1-1, is DTGVSQNPRHKITKRGQNVTFRCDPISEHNRLYWYRQTLGQGPEFLTYFQNEAQLEKSRLLSDRFSAERPKGSFSTLEIQRTEQGDSAMYLCASSWGGDTEAFFGQGTRLTVV.

This clonotype was seen many times. The rearrangement uses TRBV5-1 and TRBJ2-5; possibly TRBD2 for D (6 bases). CDR3 length equals 15 residues. V was pared by 3 bases and J by 4 bases, with 16 bases between. Germline values: CDR1 SGHRS, CDR2 YFSETQ. In nucleotides, the CDR3 is TGCGCCAGCAGCTCCGGTCGCTCGGGGGTAGAGACCCAGTACTTC. Encoded protein: CASSSGRSGVETQYF.

The chain combines TRBV11-2 with TRBJ1-2, with D possibly TRBD1 on 5 matching bases. CDR3 size: 13 residues. Per the germline V gene, CDR1 is SGHAT and CDR2 is FQNNGV. The V end was cut by 8 bases, the J end by 7 bases, with 17 bases between. CDR3 coding DNA: TGTGCCAGCGGGTCGGGGCAGGGAGCTGGCTACACCTTC. Its protein is CASGSGQGAGYTF.

The V call is TRBV25-1, the J call TRBJ2-5; D not resolved. The germline gives CDR1 MGHDK, CDR2 SYGVNS. V was clipped by 1 base and J by 1 base, with 10 bases between them. The CDR3 is made up of 15 amino acids. CDR3 sequence (DNA): TGTGCCAGCAGTGAATGGTCCTGGTTCCAAGAGACCCAGTACTTC. It specifies CASSEWSWFQETQYF.

This clonotype has a count of ten or more. The chain couples TRBV6-5 to TRBJ1-6; D is undetermined. Deletions cut 2 bases from V and 6 bases from J, with 5 bases between. The CDR3 contains 13 residues. Germline loops: CDR1 MNHEY, CDR2 SVGAGI. The chain's CDR3 is CASSYRSNSPLHF. For the CDR3, the DNA is TGTGCCAGCAGTTACAGATCTAATTCACCCCTCCACTTT.

This clonotype is a singleton in its sample. CDR3 in DNA: TGTGCCAGCAGCGCAAGGACAGGCTTCCAAGAGACCCAGTACTTC. As protein: CASSARTGFQETQYF. This chain joins TRBV7-2 and TRBJ2-5; TRBD1 agrees at 7 bases. In germline, CDR1 is SGHTA, CDR2 FQGNSA. The CDR3 consists of 15 residues. V was pared by 5 bases and J by 1 base, with 7 bases of the junction left unmatched.